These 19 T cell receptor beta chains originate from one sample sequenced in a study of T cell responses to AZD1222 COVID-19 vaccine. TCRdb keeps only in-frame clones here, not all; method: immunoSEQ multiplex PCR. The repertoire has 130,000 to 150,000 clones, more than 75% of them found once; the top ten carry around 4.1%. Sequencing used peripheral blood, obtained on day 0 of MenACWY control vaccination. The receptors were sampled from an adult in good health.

The CDR3 loop is CASSLAHGNYGYTF. The CDR3 region has the DNA TGTGCCAGCAGCTTAGCCCACGGAAACTATGGCTACACCTTC. V is TRBV11-1 and J is TRBJ1-2; D remains ambiguous. Germline CDR1 reads SGHAT; CDR2 reads FQDESV (reference sequence). Deletions cut 0 bases from V and 2 bases from J, with 7 bases between. The CDR3 covers 14 residues.

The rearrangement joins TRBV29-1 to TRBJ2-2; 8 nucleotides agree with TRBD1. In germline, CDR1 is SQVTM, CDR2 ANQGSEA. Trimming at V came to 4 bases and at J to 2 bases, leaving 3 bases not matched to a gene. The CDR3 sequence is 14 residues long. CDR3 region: CSVAPGGNTGELFF. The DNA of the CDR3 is TGCAGCGTTGCTCCAGGGGGCAACACCGGGGAGCTGTTTTTT.

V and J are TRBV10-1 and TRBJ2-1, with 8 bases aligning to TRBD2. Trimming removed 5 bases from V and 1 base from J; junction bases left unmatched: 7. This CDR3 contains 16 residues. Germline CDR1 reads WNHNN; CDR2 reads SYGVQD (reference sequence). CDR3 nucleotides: TGCGCCAGCAGTCTGTCTCGCGGGGGGTCCTACAATGAGCAGTTCTTC. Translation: CASSLSRGGSYNEQFF.

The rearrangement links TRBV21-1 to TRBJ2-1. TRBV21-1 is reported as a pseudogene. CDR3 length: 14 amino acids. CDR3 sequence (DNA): TGTGCCAGCCAACCTACAACAGCGAGGAATGAGCAGTTCTTC. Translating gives CASQPTTARNEQFF.

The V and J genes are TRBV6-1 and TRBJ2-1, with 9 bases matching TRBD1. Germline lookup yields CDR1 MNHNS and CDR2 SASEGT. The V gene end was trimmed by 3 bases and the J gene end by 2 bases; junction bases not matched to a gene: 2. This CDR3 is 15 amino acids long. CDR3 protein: CASSERDRAYNEQFF. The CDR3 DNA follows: TGTGCCAGCAGTGAGCGGGACAGGGCCTACAATGAGCAGTTCTTC.

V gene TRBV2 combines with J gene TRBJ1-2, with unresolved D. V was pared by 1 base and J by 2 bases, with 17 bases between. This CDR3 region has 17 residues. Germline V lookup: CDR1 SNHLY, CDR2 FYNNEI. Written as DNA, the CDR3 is TGTGCCAGCAGTGAAGTGATAGGGTCCGTTGGCAACTATGGCTACACCTTC. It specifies CASSEVIGSVGNYGYTF. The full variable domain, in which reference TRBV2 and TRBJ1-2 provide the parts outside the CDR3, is EPEVTQTPSHQVTQMGQEVILRCVPISNHLYFYWYRQILGQKVEFLVSFYNNEISEKSEIFDDQFSVERPDGSNFTLKIRSTKLEDSAMYFCASSEVIGSVGNYGYTFGSGTRLTVV.

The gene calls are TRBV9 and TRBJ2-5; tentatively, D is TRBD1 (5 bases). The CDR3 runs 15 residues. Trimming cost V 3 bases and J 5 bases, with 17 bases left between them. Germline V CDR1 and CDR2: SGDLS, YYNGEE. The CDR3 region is CASSGGWVGQETQYF. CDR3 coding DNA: TGTGCCAGCAGCGGGGGCTGGGTAGGGCAGGAGACCCAGTACTTC.

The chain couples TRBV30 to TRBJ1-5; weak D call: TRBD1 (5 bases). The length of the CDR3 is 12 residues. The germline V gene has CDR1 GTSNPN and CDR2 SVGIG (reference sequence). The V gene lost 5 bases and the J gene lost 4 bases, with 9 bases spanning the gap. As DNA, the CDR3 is TGTGCCTGGGGACAATGGAATCAGCCCCAGCATTTT. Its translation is CAWGQWNQPQHF.

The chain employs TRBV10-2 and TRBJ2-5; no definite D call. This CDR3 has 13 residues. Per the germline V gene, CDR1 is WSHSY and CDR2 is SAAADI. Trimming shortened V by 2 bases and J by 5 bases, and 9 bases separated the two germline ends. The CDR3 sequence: CASSEPLTETQYF. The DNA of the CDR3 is TGCGCCAGCAGTGAGCCGCTAACGGAGACCCAGTACTTC.

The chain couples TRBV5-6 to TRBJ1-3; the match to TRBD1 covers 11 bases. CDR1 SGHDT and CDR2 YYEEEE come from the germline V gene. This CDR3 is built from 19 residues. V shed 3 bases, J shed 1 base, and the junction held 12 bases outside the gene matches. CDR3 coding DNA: TGTGCCAGCAGCTCGACCCCGGGACAGGGGGGACTATCTGGAAACACCATATATTTT. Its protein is CASSSTPGQGGLSGNTIYF.

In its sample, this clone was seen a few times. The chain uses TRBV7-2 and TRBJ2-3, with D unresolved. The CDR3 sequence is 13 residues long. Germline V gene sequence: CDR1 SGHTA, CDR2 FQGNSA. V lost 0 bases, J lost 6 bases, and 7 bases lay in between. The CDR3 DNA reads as TGTGCCAGCAGCTTAGCGGCGATGGATACGCAGTATTTT. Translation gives CASSLAAMDTQYF.

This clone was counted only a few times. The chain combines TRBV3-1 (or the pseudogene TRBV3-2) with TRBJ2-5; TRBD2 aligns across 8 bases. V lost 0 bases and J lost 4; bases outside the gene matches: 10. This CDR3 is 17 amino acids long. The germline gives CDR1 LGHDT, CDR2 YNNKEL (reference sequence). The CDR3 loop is CASSQDHLAGRSETQYF. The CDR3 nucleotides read TGTGCCAGCAGCCAAGATCATTTAGCGGGGAGGTCAGAGACCCAGTACTTC.

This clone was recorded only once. Here the CDR3 DNA reads TGTGCCAGCAGCCAACAGGGTCTGGGAAACACCATATATTTT. It yields the protein CASSQQGLGNTIYF. The chain uses TRBV3-1 (or the pseudogene TRBV3-2) and TRBJ1-3; D may be TRBD1 (5 bases). The germline gives CDR1 LGHDT, CDR2 YNNKEL (reference sequence). V lost 2 bases to trimming and J lost 4 bases, with 9 bases between them. This CDR3 contains 14 residues.

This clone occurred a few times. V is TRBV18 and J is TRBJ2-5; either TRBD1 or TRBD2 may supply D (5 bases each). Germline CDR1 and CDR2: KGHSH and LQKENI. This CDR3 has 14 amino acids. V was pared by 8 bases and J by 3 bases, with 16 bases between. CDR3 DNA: TGTGCCAGCAACCGGGGCATAGGCAAAGAGACCCAGTACTTC. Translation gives CASNRGIGKETQYF.

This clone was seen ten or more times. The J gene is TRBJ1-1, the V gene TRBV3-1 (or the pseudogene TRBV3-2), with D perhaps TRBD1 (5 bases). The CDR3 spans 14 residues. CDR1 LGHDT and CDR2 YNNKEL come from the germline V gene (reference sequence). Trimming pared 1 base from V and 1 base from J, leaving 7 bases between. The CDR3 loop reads CASSQGGPNTEAFF. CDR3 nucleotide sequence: TGTGCCAGCAGCCAAGGGGGCCCGAACACTGAAGCTTTCTTT.

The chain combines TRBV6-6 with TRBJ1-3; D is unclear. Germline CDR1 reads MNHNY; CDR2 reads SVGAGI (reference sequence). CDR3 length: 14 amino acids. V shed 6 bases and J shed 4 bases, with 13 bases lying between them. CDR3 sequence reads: CASSPGVAGNTIYF. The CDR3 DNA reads TGTGCCAGCAGCCCAGGTGTTGCCGGAAACACCATATATTTT.

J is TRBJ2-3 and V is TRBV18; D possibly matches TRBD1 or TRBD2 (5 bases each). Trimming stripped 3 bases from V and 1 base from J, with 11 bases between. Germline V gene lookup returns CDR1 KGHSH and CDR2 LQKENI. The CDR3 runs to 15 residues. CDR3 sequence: CASSPTWDGTDTQYF. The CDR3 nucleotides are TGTGCCAGCTCACCGACTTGGGACGGCACAGATACGCAGTATTTT. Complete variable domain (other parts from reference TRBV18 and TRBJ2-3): NAGVMQNPRHLVRRRGQEARLRCSPMKGHSHVYWYRQLPEEGLKFMVYLQKENIIDESGMPKERFSAEFPKEGPSILRIQQVVRGDSAAYFCASSPTWDGTDTQYFGPGTRLTVL.

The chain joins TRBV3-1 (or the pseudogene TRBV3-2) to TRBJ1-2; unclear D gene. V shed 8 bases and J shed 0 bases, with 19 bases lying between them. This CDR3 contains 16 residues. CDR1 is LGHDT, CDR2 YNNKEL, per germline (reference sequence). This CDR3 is CASRSTRRSPNYGYTF. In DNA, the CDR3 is TGTGCCAGCCGGTCCACCCGACGGTCTCCTAACTATGGCTACACCTTC.

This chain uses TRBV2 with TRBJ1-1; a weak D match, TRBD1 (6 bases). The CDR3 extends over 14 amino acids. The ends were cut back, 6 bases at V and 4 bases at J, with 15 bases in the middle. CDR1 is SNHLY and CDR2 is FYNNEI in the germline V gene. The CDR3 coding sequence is TGTGCCAGCAGGGGGGGCGCAGGAGTCACTGAAGCTTTCTTT. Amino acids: CASRGGAGVTEAFF. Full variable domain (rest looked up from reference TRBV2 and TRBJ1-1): EPEVTQTPSHQVTQMGQEVILRCVPISNHLYFYWYRQILGQKVEFLVSFYNNEISEKSEIFDDQFSVERPDGSNFTLKIRSTKLEDSAMYFCASRGGAGVTEAFFGQGTRLTVV.